The entry below describes one T cell receptor beta chain. What it binds is unknown. These data come from a study of cytomegalovirus exposure and HLA in healthy donors. The CDR3 consists of 14 residues. CDR1 is SEHNR, CDR2 FQNEAQ, per germline (reference sequence). Trimming cost V 5 bases and J 3 bases, with 11 bases left between them. Regarding the study as a whole: Immune exposure data for these donors was limited to CMV serostatus. Another analysis was done later, and it associated 17,000 or so TCR beta sequences with HLA alleles at 0.05 false discovery rate.

Primers included in the PCR were 60 Vbeta and 13 Jbeta primers. Produced via immunoSEQ multiplex PCR; TCRdb's table is partial and in-frame only. The table has some 200,000 clones, 82% seen once. The sample taken for sequencing was PBMCs. The V gene is TRBV7-9, the J gene TRBJ1-5, with D possibly matching TRBD1 (6 bases). This TCR was sampled from a woman between 45 and 65 years old in good health and CMV-seropositive. CDR3 coding DNA: TGTGCCAGCAGCCTCCAGGGGTTCAATCAGCCCCAGCATTTT. It specifies CASSLQGFNQPQHF.